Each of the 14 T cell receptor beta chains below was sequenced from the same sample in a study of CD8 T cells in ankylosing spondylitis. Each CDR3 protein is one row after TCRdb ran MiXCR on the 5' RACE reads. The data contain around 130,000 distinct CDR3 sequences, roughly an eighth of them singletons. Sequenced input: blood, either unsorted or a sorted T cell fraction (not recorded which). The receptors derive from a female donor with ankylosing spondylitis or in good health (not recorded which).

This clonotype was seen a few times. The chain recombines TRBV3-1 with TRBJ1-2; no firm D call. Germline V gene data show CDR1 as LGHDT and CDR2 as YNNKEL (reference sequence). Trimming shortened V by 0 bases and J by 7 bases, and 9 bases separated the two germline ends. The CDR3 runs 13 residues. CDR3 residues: CASSQDMVGGYTF. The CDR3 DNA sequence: TGTGCCAGCAGCCAAGATATGGTGGGTGGCTACACCTTC.

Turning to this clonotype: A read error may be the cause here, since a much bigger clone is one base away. As DNA, the CDR3 is TGTGCCAGCAGCTTATCGATGGGACCCCACAATGAGCAGTTCTTC. As protein: CASSLSMGPHNEQFF. The V gene is TRBV7-9, the J gene TRBJ2-1; D is possibly TRBD1 or TRBD2 (5 bases each). Trimming removed 2 bases from V and 5 bases from J, with 13 bases in between. CDR1 and CDR2 from the germline V gene are SEHNR and FQNEAQ (reference sequence). This CDR3 is built from 15 residues. Full variable domain (missing parts from reference TRBV7-9 and TRBJ2-1): DTGVSQNPRHKITKRGQNVTFRCDPISEHNRLYWYRQTLGQGPEFLTYFQNEAQLEKSRLLSDRFSAERPKGSFSTLEIQRTEQGDSAMYLCASSLSMGPHNEQFFGPGTRLTVL.

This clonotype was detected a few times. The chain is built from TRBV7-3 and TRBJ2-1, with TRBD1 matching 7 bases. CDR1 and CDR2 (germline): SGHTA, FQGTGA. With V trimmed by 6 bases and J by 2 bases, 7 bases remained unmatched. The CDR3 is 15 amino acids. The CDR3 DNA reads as TGTGCCAGCAGTCTCGGGACAGTGACCTACAATGAGCAGTTCTTC. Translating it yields CASSLGTVTYNEQFF.

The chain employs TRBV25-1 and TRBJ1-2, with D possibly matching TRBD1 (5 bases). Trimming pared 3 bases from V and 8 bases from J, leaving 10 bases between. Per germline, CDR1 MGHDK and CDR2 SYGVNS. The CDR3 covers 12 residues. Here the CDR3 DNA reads TGTGCCAGCAGTGAGCGAGGGGAGGGCTACACCTTC. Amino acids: CASSERGEGYTF.

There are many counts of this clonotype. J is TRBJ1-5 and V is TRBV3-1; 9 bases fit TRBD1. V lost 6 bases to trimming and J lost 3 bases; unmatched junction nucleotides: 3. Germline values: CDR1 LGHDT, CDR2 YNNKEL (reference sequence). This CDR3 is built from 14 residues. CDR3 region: CASRWTGDNQPQHF. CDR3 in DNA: TGTGCCAGCAGGTGGACAGGGGACAATCAGCCCCAGCATTTT.

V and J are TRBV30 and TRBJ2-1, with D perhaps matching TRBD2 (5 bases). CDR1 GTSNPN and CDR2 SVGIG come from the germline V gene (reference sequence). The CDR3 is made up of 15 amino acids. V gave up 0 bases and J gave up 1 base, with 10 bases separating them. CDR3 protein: CAWSVREGSYNEQFF. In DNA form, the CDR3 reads TGTGCCTGGAGTGTACGGGAAGGGTCCTACAATGAGCAGTTCTTC.

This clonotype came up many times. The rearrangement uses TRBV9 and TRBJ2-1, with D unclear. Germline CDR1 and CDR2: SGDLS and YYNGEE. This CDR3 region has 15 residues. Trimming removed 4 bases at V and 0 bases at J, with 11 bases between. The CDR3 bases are TGTGCCAGCAGCCCGCAGTCCTACTCCTACAATGAGCAGTTCTTC. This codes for CASSPQSYSYNEQFF.

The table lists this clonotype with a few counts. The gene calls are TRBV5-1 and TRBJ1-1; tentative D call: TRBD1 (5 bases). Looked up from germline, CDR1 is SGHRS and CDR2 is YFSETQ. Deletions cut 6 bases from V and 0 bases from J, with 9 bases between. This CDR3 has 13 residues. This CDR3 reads CASNPGVNTEAFF. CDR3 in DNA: TGCGCCAGCAACCCGGGGGTGAACACTGAAGCTTTCTTT. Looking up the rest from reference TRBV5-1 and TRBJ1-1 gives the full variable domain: KAGVTQTPRYLIKTRGQQVTLSCSPISGHRSVSWYQQTPGQGLQFLFEYFSETQRNKGNFPGRFSGRQFSNSRSEMNVSTLELGDSALYLCASNPGVNTEAFFGQGTRLTVV.

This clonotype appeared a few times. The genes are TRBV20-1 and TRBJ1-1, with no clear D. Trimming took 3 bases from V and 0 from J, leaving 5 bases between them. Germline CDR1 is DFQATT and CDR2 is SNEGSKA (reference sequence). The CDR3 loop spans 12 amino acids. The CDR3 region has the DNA TGCAGTGCTAGTAGGGTGAACACTGAAGCTTTCTTT. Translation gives CSASRVNTEAFF.

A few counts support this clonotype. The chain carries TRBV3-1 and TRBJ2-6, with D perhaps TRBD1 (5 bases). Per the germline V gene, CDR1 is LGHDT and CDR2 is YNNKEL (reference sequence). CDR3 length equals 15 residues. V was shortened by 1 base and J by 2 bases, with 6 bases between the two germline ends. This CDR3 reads CASSQGTPGANVLTF. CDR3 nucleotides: TGTGCCAGCAGCCAAGGGACACCTGGGGCCAACGTCCTGACTTTC.

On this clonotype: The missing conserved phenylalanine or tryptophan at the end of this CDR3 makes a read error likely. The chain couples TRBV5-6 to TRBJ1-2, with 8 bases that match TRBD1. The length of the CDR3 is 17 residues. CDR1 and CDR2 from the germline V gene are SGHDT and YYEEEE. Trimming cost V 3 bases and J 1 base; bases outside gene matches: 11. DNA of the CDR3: TGTGCCAGCAGCTCGGGACAGGCTCCGATGGGTAACTATGGCTACACCCTC. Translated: CASSSGQAPMGNYGYTL.

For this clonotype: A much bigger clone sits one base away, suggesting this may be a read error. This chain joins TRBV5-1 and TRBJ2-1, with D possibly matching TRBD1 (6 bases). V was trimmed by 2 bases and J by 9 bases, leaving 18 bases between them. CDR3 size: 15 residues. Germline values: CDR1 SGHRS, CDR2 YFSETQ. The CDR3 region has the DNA TGCGCCAGCAGCTTAAGCGTGGGGGCAGGCGGTGAGCAGTTCTTC. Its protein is CASSLSVGAGGEQFF. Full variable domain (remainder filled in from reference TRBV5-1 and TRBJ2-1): KAGVTQTPRYLIKTRGQQVTLSCSPISGHRSVSWYQQTPGQGLQFLFEYFSETQRNKGNFPGRFSGRQFSNSRSEMNVSTLELGDSALYLCASSLSVGAGGEQFFGPGTRLTVL.

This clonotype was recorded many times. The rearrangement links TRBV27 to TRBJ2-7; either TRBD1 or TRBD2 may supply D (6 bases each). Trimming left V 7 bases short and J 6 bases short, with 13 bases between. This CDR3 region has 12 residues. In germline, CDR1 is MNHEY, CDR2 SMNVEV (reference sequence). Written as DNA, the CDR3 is TGTGCCAGCACCTCAAGGGGGGCCGAGCAGTACTTC. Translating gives CASTSRGAEQYF.

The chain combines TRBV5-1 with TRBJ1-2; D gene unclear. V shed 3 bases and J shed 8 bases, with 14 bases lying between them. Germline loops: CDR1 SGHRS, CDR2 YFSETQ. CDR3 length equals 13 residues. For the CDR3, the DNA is TGCGCCAGCAGCTCCCCTCCGGGCCGGGGCTACACCTTC. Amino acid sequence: CASSSPPGRGYTF.